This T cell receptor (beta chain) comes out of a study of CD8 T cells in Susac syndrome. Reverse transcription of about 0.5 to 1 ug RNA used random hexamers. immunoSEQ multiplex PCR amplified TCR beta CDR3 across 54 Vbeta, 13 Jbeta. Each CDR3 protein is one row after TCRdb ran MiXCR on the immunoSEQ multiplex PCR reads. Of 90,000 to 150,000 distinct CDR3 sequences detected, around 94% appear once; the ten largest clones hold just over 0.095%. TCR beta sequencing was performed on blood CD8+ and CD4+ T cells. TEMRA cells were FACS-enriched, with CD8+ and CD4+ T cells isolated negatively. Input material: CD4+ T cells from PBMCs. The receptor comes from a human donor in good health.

DNA for the CDR3: TGTGCCAGGTGGGGGCGTGGGGGCTACTACGAGCAGTACTTC. Translating it yields CARWGRGGYYEQYF. This chain links TRBV6-5 with TRBJ2-7, with a tentative D call TRBD1 (6 bases). From germline, CDR1 is MNHEY and CDR2 SVGAGI. Trimming stripped 9 bases from V and 3 bases from J, with 18 bases between. This CDR3 has 14 amino acids.